The 19 T cell receptor beta chains reported below all come from one sample, sequenced in a study of cytomegalovirus exposure and HLA in healthy donors. The PCR employed 60 Vbeta primers together with 13 Jbeta primers. Sequencing used immunoSEQ multiplex PCR; TCRdb keeps in-frame clones, though not all of them. The table has 100,000 to 130,000 clones, roughly 70% seen once; the top ten hold around 15%. Sequencing was done on a sample of PBMCs. All receptors derive from a woman aged 40 to 50 in good health and CMV-seropositive.

CDR3 amino acids: CASNSLEDRGNYGYTF. The CDR3 nucleotides read TGTGCCAGCAACAGTTTAGAGGACAGGGGTAACTATGGCTACACCTTC. The chain carries TRBV5-6 and TRBJ1-2; the match to TRBD1 covers 9 bases. The CDR3 runs to 16 residues. The junction had 10 bases not matched to a gene; V was cut back by 6 bases and J by 1 base. Germline values: CDR1 SGHDT, CDR2 YYEEEE.

The chain employs TRBV11-3 and TRBJ1-6; D ambiguous. Germline CDR1 is SGHNT and CDR2 is YENEEA. There are 13 residues in the CDR3. Trimming took 6 bases from V and 3 from J, leaving 6 bases between them. Written as DNA, the CDR3 is TGTGCCAGCAGTAACGGCTATAATTCACCCCTCCACTTT. Protein product: CASSNGYNSPLHF.

This sequence joins TRBV7-2 and TRBJ2-7; 7 nucleotides line up with TRBD2. V trimming: 2 bases; J trimming: 5 bases; junction bases outside the gene matches: 9. Germline V gene sequence: CDR1 SGHTA, CDR2 FQGNSA. CDR3 length: 15 residues. CDR3 sequence reads: CASSLRGRGDHEQYF. The CDR3 DNA follows: TGTGCCAGCAGCTTACGGGGACGGGGGGACCACGAGCAGTACTTC. Full variable domain (remainder filled in from reference TRBV7-2 and TRBJ2-7): GAGVSQSPSNKVTEKGKDVELRCDPISGHTALYWYRQSLGQGLEFLIYFQGNSAPDKSGLPSDRFSAERTGGSVSTLTIQRTQQEDSAVYLCASSLRGRGDHEQYFGPGTRLTVT.

This chain's CDR3 is CASSLVQGADYGYTF. The CDR3 coding sequence is TGTGCCAGCAGCTTGGTACAGGGGGCGGACTATGGCTACACCTTC. This sequence joins TRBV5-6 and TRBJ1-2; 9 bases line up with TRBD1. Germline trimming cut 0 bases from V and 3 bases from J; bases unmatched to any gene: 3. Germline CDR1 is SGHDT and CDR2 is YYEEEE. This CDR3 is 15 amino acids long.

V gene TRBV5-1 combines with J gene TRBJ1-1, with 9 bases lining up with TRBD1. The junction had 7 bases not matched to a gene; V was cut back by 0 bases and J by 4 bases. The CDR3 spans 16 residues. Germline values: CDR1 SGHRS, CDR2 YFSETQ. The CDR3 DNA is TGCGCCAGCAGCTTGGCCGGACAGGGGAGAAGCACTGAAGCTTTCTTT. Its protein is CASSLAGQGRSTEAFF.

This clone was recorded a few times. This chain joins TRBV7-9 and TRBJ1-2; TRBD1 aligns across 9 bases. This CDR3 spans 17 amino acids. Germline values: CDR1 SEHNR, CDR2 FQNEAQ (reference sequence). With V trimmed by 3 bases and J by 1 base, 9 bases remained unmatched. For the CDR3, the DNA is TGTGCCAGCAGCTTCGGACAGGGGACTTCATATAACTATGGCTACACCTTC. Its translation is CASSFGQGTSYNYGYTF.

This rearrangement joins TRBV18 to TRBJ2-2, with no clear D. V was pared by 0 bases and J by 1 base, with 6 bases between. This CDR3 is 15 amino acids long. Germline CDR1 is KGHSH and CDR2 is LQKENI. CDR3 protein: CASSPPSLNTGELFF. CDR3 in DNA: TGTGCCAGCTCACCACCCTCCCTGAACACCGGGGAGCTGTTTTTT.

The J gene is TRBJ1-1, the V gene TRBV19, with TRBD1 identical over 9 bases. Trimming removed 10 bases from V and 3 bases from J; junction bases left unmatched: 15. The CDR3 length is 16 residues. Germline CDR1 LNHDA, CDR2 SQIVND (reference sequence). The CDR3 protein is CATWAGQGRSDTEAFF. The CDR3 bases are TGTGCCACGTGGGCCGGACAGGGGCGGAGTGACACTGAAGCTTTCTTT.

The V and J genes are TRBV4-1 and TRBJ1-2; D is perhaps TRBD1 (5 bases). Trimming removed 0 bases at V and 2 bases at J, with 13 bases between. The CDR3 runs to 16 residues. The germline V gene encodes CDR1 MGHRA and CDR2 YSYEKL. The CDR3 spells CASSQDPAGFNYGYTF. CDR3 nucleotide sequence: TGCGCCAGCAGCCAAGATCCGGCAGGGTTCAACTATGGCTACACCTTC.

V gene TRBV27 combines with J gene TRBJ1-1; no reliable D call. V was trimmed by 2 bases and J by 2 bases, leaving 6 bases between them. Germline CDR1 and CDR2: MNHEY and SMNVEV (reference sequence). This CDR3 region has 13 residues. The CDR3 DNA reads as TGTGCCAGCAGTTTACAACTAAACACTGAAGCTTTCTTT. Protein sequence: CASSLQLNTEAFF.

As DNA, the CDR3 is TGTGCCAGCAGCTTAGCCAGGGACGAGCAGTACTTC. It codes for CASSLARDEQYF. The rearrangement uses TRBV7-9 and TRBJ2-7; D is perhaps TRBD1 (5 bases). The CDR3 extends over 12 amino acids. Germline-derived CDR1 and CDR2 are SEHNR and FQNEAQ (reference sequence). Trimming stripped 0 bases from V and 5 bases from J, with 5 bases between. Complete variable domain (other parts from reference TRBV7-9 and TRBJ2-7): DTGVSQNPRHKITKRGQNVTFRCDPISEHNRLYWYRQTLGQGPEFLTYFQNEAQLEKSRLLSDRFSAERPKGSFSTLEIQRTEQGDSAMYLCASSLARDEQYFGPGTRLTVT.

The rearrangement joins TRBV5-1 to TRBJ2-1; 7 bases are shared with TRBD1. Trimming took 7 bases from V and 8 from J; bases not matched to a gene: 12. In germline, CDR1 is SGHRS, CDR2 YFSETQ. This CDR3 comprises 14 residues. CDR3 coding DNA: TGCGCCAGCGCGAACGGGACAGTTGCGTATGAGCAGTTCTTC. Amino acids: CASANGTVAYEQFF.

The chain has TRBV5-4 and TRBJ2-1, with a possible D match to TRBD1 (5 bases). This CDR3 has 16 amino acids. Trimming removed 6 bases at V and 1 base at J, with 17 bases between. Germline lookup yields CDR1 SGHNT and CDR2 YYREEE (reference sequence). The CDR3 loop is CASTHGGASSYNEQFF. The CDR3 region has the DNA TGTGCCAGCACCCACGGTGGGGCGTCGTCCTACAATGAGCAGTTCTTC.

The sample holds a few counts of this clone. The chain has TRBV6-6 and TRBJ1-1; no definite D call. Germline V gives CDR1 MNHNY, CDR2 SVGAGI (reference sequence). V lost 2 bases and J 7 bases, leaving 11 bases between the germline ends. The CDR3 consists of 13 residues. CDR3 sequence: CASSYLGGREAFF. CDR3 coding DNA: TGTGCCAGCAGTTACCTGGGAGGGCGTGAAGCTTTCTTT.

In its sample, this clone was seen once. The chain uses TRBV7-8 and TRBJ2-5, with D perhaps TRBD2 (6 bases). The CDR3 contains 15 residues. Per the germline V gene, CDR1 is SGHVS and CDR2 is FQNEAQ. Between the trimmed V and J ends, which lost 5 bases and 5 bases, there was a span of 18 bases. The CDR3 DNA is TGTGCCAGCAGCCTTCTACTCCGGGACTCCGAGACCCAGTACTTC. Protein product: CASSLLLRDSETQYF.

This chain links TRBV5-1 with TRBJ1-2; 9 bases are shared with TRBD1. The ends lost 4 bases at V and 4 bases at J; junction bases unmatched: 8. This CDR3 is built from 15 residues. Germline lookup yields CDR1 SGHRS and CDR2 YFSETQ. CDR3 sequence (DNA): TGCGCCAGCAGCGCGGGACAGGGCAATATCTATGGCTACACCTTC. Protein: CASSAGQGNIYGYTF.

The chain links TRBV7-2 to TRBJ2-1; TRBD2 agrees at 7 bases. The V gene end was trimmed by 5 bases and the J gene end by 7 bases; junction bases not matched to a gene: 8. The CDR3 extends over 14 amino acids. Germline V gene sequence: CDR1 SGHTA, CDR2 FQGNSA. The CDR3 spells CASSLQRGQNEQFF. Written as DNA, the CDR3 is TGTGCCAGCAGCCTCCAGCGGGGCCAAAATGAGCAGTTCTTC. Full variable domain (remainder filled in from reference TRBV7-2 and TRBJ2-1): GAGVSQSPSNKVTEKGKDVELRCDPISGHTALYWYRQSLGQGLEFLIYFQGNSAPDKSGLPSDRFSAERTGGSVSTLTIQRTQQEDSAVYLCASSLQRGQNEQFFGPGTRLTVL.

In its sample, this clone was seen a few times. The chain joins TRBV6-1 to TRBJ2-5, with 8 bases that match TRBD2. There are 15 residues in the CDR3. The V and J ends lost 4 bases and 5 bases, in that order; junction bases with no gene match: 9. Per germline, CDR1 MNHNS and CDR2 SASEGT. Written as DNA, the CDR3 is TGTGCCAGCAGTGCGGGGGGGGCCGGTGAGGAGACCCAGTACTTC. Encoded protein: CASSAGGAGEETQYF.

The rearrangement joins TRBV5-4 to TRBJ1-1; D is unclear. Trimming stripped 3 bases from V and 5 bases from J, with 17 bases between. The CDR3 is made up of 15 amino acids. Germline CDR1 is SGHNT and CDR2 is YYREEE (reference sequence). The CDR3 DNA is TGTGCCAGCAGCTCGGGTACCGGGGTCCAGACTGAAGCTTTCTTT. This encodes CASSSGTGVQTEAFF.